The 6 T cell receptor beta chains presented below share a single source sample, sequenced in a study of blood T cells in healthy people across ages. Together with a sample-barcoded 5' primer, a J-beta primer mix was included in a second PCR lasting roughly 6 to 12 cycles. TCRdb independently ran MiXCR on the 5' RACE reads; one entry per CDR3 protein. The data hold roughly 1.6 million distinct CDR3 sequences, with around 35% observed a single time. The material sequenced was blood. Receptors originate from a woman between 25 and 40 years old in good health.

This clonotype has a handful of counts. V and J are TRBV3-1 and TRBJ2-7, with D possibly matching TRBD2 (5 bases). The V end lost 4 bases, the J end lost 7 bases, and 23 bases lay between the germline ends. Germline assignment: CDR1 LGHDT and CDR2 YNNKEL (reference sequence). CDR3 length: 16 amino acids. The chain's CDR3 is CASSLRASGSVWEQYF. Written as DNA, the CDR3 is TGTGCCAGCAGCCTAAGGGCTAGTGGGAGTGTATGGGAGCAGTACTTC.

The V and J genes are TRBV7-2 and TRBJ2-5; 7 bases align to TRBD2. The CDR3 runs to 16 residues. Germline CDR1 SGHTA, CDR2 FQGNSA. Trimming at V came to 2 bases and at J to 2 bases, leaving 8 bases not matched to a gene. The DNA for the CDR3 is TGTGCCAGCAGCTTAAGAGGGCTAGCGGCACAAGAGACCCAGTACTTC. Its translation: CASSLRGLAAQETQYF.

V gene TRBV29-1 combines with J gene TRBJ2-7; D gene unclear. This CDR3 has 13 residues. Germline V gene sequence: CDR1 SQVTM, CDR2 ANQGSEA. The V gene lost 4 bases and the J gene lost 6 bases, with 16 bases spanning the gap. CDR3: CSVGGRTLAEQYF. Here the CDR3 DNA reads TGCAGCGTTGGGGGTAGGACCCTGGCCGAGCAGTACTTC.

In this sample, this clonotype turned up many times. The chain carries TRBV5-1 and TRBJ2-7; D not certain. This CDR3 region has 14 residues. V was trimmed by 4 bases and J by 3 bases, leaving 14 bases between them. In germline, CDR1 is SGHRS, CDR2 YFSETQ. This CDR3 reads CASSLDKLYYEQYF. In DNA form, the CDR3 reads TGCGCCAGCAGCCTCGACAAGTTATACTACGAGCAGTACTTC.

This clonotype occurred many times. The chain joins TRBV12-3 or TRBV12-4 to TRBJ2-5; D unresolved. Trimming took off 7 bases at V and 5 bases at J, with 20 bases between the two ends. The CDR3 runs 15 residues. Here the CDR3 DNA reads TGTGCCAGCACCCTCTTCACCTACGGCTGGGAGACCCAGTACTTC. Its translation is CASTLFTYGWETQYF.

The J gene is TRBJ1-1, the V gene TRBV5-6, with 7 nucleotides matching TRBD1. The germline CDR1 and CDR2 sequences are SGHDT and YYEEEE. The CDR3 length is 15 residues. With 1 base clipped from V and 0 bases from J, the junction kept 3 bases outside the gene matches. Here the CDR3 DNA reads TGTGCCAGCAGCTTGAGGGGGCGAATGAACACTGAAGCTTTCTTT. Encoded protein: CASSLRGRMNTEAFF.